This T cell receptor (beta chain) was retrieved from a study of tumor and adjacent non-tumor tissue in lung cancer. Whole-study findings and limits: Shorter survival was associated with higher TCR diversity in tumors. Tumor repertoires had a smaller top 100 clone share than normal lung.

Three rounds of nested PCR, following a modified ARM-PCR protocol, produced the TCRbeta library. A single record per CDR3 protein comes from TCRdb applying MiXCR to the multiplex PCR reads. The sample includes about 50,000 distinct CDR3 sequences, 70% to 80% of them seen just once. The template was RNA from unsorted bulk tissue. Distant lung tissue was collected more than 3 cm away from the tumor edge. V lost 0 bases and J lost 3, with 14 bases in between. Germline V CDR1 and CDR2: GTSNPN, SVGIG (reference sequence). This CDR3 comprises 15 residues. Remarks on this clonotype: The antigen is not known. The conserved phenylalanine or tryptophan normally closing the CDR3 is absent here, so this likely arose from a read error.

Sequenced sample: distant non-tumor lung tissue. The TCR sequence derives from a woman aged 55 to 70 with non-small cell lung cancer. This chain joins TRBV30 and TRBJ1-1; D may be TRBD1 (6 bases). The CDR3 sequence is CAWSVRGGMDTEAFV. DNA for the CDR3: TGTGCCTGGAGTGTACGTGGGGGCATGGACACTGAAGCTTTCGTT.